This TCR beta chain was sequenced for a study of Graves' ophthalmopathy and Graves' hyperthyroidism. Out of around 10 ml of fresh peripheral blood, PBMCs were obtained. This clonotype was picked up many times. Its antigen is not known. Study-wide results and limits: Predictions made by the model for ophthalmopathy progression reached approximately 71% sensitivity and 72% to 85% specificity.

This CDR3 is 15 amino acids long. Germline CDR1 and CDR2: SGHVS and FQNEAQ. V was cut by 6 bases and J by 0 bases, with 12 bases left in between. RNA transcripts were the source from which TCR beta CDR3 regions were amplified. First-round RT-PCR with HTBI primers preceded a second-round multiplex PCR. Via MiXCR, TCRdb re-called the multiplex PCR reads, giving one row per CDR3 protein. The sample holds fewer than 600,000 distinct CDR3 sequences; 14% are singletons and the top ten take over 8%. Sequencing was carried out using blood. The source of this sequence is a young woman with Graves' ophthalmopathy. This chain connects TRBV7-8 to TRBJ1-3; D is undetermined. The DNA of the CDR3 is TGTGCCAGCAGGCCCAGCGTAGGCTCTGGAAACACCATATATTTT. It codes for CASRPSVGSGNTIYF.